This T cell receptor (beta chain) was sequenced during a study of tumor-infiltrating lymphocytes in primary liver carcinoma. Study information: There were tumors of stage T1-T3 N0M0, each 4.2 to 10 cm across. Roughly 3.65 to 8 million productive TCRbeta reads were obtained per sample, with similar numbers across tissue types.

TCR beta cDNA came from around 0.5 ug total RNA, primed with a constant-region primer. Libraries of TCR beta came from three nested multiplex PCR rounds with slightly modified ARM-PCR. With TRBV1-TRBV30 forward primers and a C-beta reverse primer, the first two PCR rounds were run for around 11 cycles each. TCRdb ran MiXCR on the multiplex PCR reads and lists one entry per CDR3 protein. The sample contains around 80,000 distinct CDR3 sequences, about 75% of which appear only once. This CDR3 spans 13 amino acids. The germline CDR1 and CDR2 sequences are WNHNN and SYGVQD (reference sequence). With 7 bases removed from V and 6 bases from J, the gap between germline ends came to 16 bases. In this sample, this clonotype turned up a few times. Co-extraction of RNA and DNA was performed on about 20-32 mg of unsorted bulk tissue. None of the patients had received treatment, and all had chronic HBV infection.

Material for sequencing was tumor-adjacent normal liver tissue. The TCR comes from a man in his forties with primary liver carcinoma and hepatitis B virus infection. The gene calls are TRBV10-1 and TRBJ2-7; D is perhaps TRBD1 (6 bases). The CDR3 DNA sequence: TGCGCCAGCACCGCAATCCTAGGGGGCGAGCAGTACTTC. It is translated as CASTAILGGEQYF.